The clone carrying this TCR beta chain was recorded at least ten times. This likely comes from a read error, as the CDR3 has no conserved phenylalanine or tryptophan at its end. Because the CDR3's place on the DNA is in doubt, the DNA is left out and the CDR3 is given as listed by TCRdb. This entry belongs to a study of T cell repertoires in cytomegalovirus infection. Including both end residues, the CDR3 is 11 amino acids long. Looked up from germline, CDR1 is SGHAT and CDR2 is FQNNGV. TCRdb ran MiXCR on the reads and lists one entry per CDR3 protein. The profile shows 200,000 to 300,000 distinct CDR3 sequences, 9.1% of them singletons.

The material sequenced was PBMCs. This receptor was taken from a human donor in good health (CMV status not recorded). Some clones in this sample may be carry-over from other donors' samples. The chain couples TRBV11-2 to TRBJ2-5; the table names TRBD1, a call not compared with the DNA. This chain's CDR3 is CASSLLGAPSI.